This T cell receptor (beta chain) was found in a study of T-cell memory formation after mild COVID-19. Study in general: Clusters were largely donor specific.

Study-wide results and limits: Second-wave clones that peaked on day 37 lacked confirmed SARS-CoV-2 specificity. Day 15 to 85 contracting clones showed balanced CD4/CD8; day 15 to 37 expanders favored CD4+.

Amplification by 5'RACE using constant-segment primers produced TCR alpha and TCR beta cDNA libraries that carried sample barcodes and UMIs. TCRdb ran MiXCR on the 5' RACE reads and lists one entry per CDR3 protein. The data show approximately 300,000 distinct CDR3 sequences, with 15% to 20% seen just once and approximately 20% held by the top ten. As for this clonotype: Its antigen is not identified.

Germline lookup yields CDR1 LNHDA and CDR2 SQIVND (reference sequence). The CDR3 is 15 amino acids. The junction had 10 bases not matched to a gene; V was cut back by 5 bases and J by 3 bases. Sequenced input: PBMCs or a T cell subset sorted from them (not recorded which). The chain has TRBV19 and TRBJ2-7; TRBD1 aligns across 7 bases. This TCR derives from a man younger than 30 who had mild COVID-19 (a few samples of this study predate the infection). Cell type and time point are not known. The CDR3 region is CASSAGPGGNYEQYF. The CDR3 region has the DNA TGTGCCAGTAGTGCGGGTCCAGGGGGTAACTACGAGCAGTACTTC.